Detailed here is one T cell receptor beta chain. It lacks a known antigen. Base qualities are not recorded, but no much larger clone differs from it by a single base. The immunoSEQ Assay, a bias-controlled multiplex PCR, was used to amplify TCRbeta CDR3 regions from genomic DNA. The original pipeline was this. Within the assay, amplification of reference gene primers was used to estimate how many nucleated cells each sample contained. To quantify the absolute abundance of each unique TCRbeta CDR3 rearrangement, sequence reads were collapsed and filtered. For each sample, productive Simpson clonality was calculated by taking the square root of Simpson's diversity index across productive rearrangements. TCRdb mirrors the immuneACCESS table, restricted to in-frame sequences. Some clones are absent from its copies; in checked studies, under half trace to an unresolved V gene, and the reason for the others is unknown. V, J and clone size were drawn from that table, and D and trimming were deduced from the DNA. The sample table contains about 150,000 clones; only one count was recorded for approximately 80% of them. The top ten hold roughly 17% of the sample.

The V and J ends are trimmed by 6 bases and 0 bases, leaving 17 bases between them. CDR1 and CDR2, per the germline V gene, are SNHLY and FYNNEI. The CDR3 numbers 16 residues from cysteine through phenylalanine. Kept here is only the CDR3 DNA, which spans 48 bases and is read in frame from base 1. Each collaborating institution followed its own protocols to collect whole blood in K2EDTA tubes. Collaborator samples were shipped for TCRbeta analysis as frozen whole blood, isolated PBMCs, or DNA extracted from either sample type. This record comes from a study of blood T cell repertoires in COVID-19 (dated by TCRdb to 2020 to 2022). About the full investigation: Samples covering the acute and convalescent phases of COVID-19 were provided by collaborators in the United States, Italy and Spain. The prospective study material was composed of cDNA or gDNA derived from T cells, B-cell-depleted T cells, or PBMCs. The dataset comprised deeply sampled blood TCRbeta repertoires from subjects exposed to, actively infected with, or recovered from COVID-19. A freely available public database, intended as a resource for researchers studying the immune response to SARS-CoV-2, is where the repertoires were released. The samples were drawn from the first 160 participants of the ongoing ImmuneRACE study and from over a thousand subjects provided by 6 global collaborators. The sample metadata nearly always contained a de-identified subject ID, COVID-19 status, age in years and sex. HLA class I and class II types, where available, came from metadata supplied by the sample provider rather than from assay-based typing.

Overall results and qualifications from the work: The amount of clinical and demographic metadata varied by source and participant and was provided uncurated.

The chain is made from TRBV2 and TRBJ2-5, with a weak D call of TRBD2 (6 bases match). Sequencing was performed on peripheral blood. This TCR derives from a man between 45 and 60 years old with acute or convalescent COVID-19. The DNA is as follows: TGTGCCAGCAGGGGACTTTTAGGACGGAACCAAGAGACCCAGTACTTC. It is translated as CASRGLLGRNQETQYF.